The 26 T cell receptor beta chains reported below all come from one sample, sequenced in a study of T-cell memory formation after mild COVID-19 (dated by TCRdb to the early 2020s). To prepare the library, 5' RACE was applied. These reads were obtained on an Illumina NovaSeq 6000. TCRdb cleaned the public reads at Q25 with fastp, built clones with MiXCR and kept in-frame beta chains. Every CDR3 protein is listed once, alongside the most common genes and DNA of its rows. This sample has approximately 570,000 distinct CDR3 sequences in its table, and 18% of those were observed once. The leading ten clones occupy 12% of the sample. Sequencing input: PBMCs or a T cell subset sorted from them (not recorded which). These receptors all stem from an adult woman who had mild COVID-19 (a few samples of this study predate the infection). The sample titles of this study are shuffled in the database, so cell type and time point are left out; the donor was told from shared clones.

This clonotype has a handful of counts. The CDR3 DNA sequence: TGCGCCAGCAGCGGGCGGACAGGCGCCAGCTCCTACAATGAGCAGTTCTTC. Amino acid sequence: CASSGRTGASSYNEQFF. The chain uses TRBV5-1 and TRBJ2-1, with 7 bases matching TRBD1. Trimming removed 4 bases from V and 0 bases from J; junction bases left unmatched: 10. This CDR3 has 17 residues. CDR1 is SGHRS, CDR2 YFSETQ, per germline.

J is TRBJ2-5 and V is TRBV6-1, with D maybe TRBD1 (5 bases). V was clipped by 5 bases and J by 8 bases, with 15 bases between them. The CDR3 is 13 residues long. The germline V gene encodes CDR1 MNHNS and CDR2 SASEGT. This chain's CDR3 is CASSPGPQGTQYF. For the CDR3, the DNA is TGTGCCAGCAGTCCCGGGCCCCAGGGAACCCAGTACTTC.

The table lists this clonotype with a few counts. The gene calls are TRBV12-3 or TRBV12-4 and TRBJ2-3; possibly TRBD2 for D (6 bases). The CDR3 consists of 16 residues. Trimming took 3 bases from V and 11 from J, leaving 24 bases between them. CDR3 amino acids: CASSFRSAETKEGQYF. CDR3 bases: TGTGCCAGCAGTTTCCGCAGCGCCGAGACAAAGGAGGGGCAGTATTTT.

A few counts support this clonotype. The CDR3 bases are TGTGCCAGCAGCCCCAGGGCCTCTGGGGCCAACGTCCTGACTTTC. Its protein product is CASSPRASGANVLTF. The chain joins TRBV9 to TRBJ2-6, with D tentatively TRBD1 (5 bases). V dropped 4 bases and J dropped 0 bases, with 8 bases sitting between them. The germline gives CDR1 SGDLS, CDR2 YYNGEE. The CDR3 has 15 amino acids.

This clonotype was seen more than once but under ten times. A junction boundary mismatches the germline segment, possibly from a read error. The chain is built from TRBV4-1 and TRBJ1-2, with D unresolved. The CDR3 runs to 12 residues. The germline V gene encodes CDR1 MGHRA and CDR2 YSYEKL. The CDR3 DNA sequence: TGCGCCAGCAGCCAAGTCTTGGGTACGGTCTCCTTC. It specifies CASSQVLGTVSF.

The chain is built from TRBV11-3 and TRBJ1-2; unclear D gene. With 5 bases removed from V and 8 bases from J, the gap between germline ends came to 15 bases. The CDR3 consists of 13 residues. Germline V lookup: CDR1 SGHNT, CDR2 YENEEA. The DNA for the CDR3 is TGTGCCAGCAGCCCTGGCTGGGCGGGAGGCTACACCTTC. It is translated as CASSPGWAGGYTF.

The rearrangement joins TRBV5-5 to TRBJ2-1; TRBD1 matches at 8 bases. The germline V gene has CDR1 SGHKS and CDR2 YYEKEE (reference sequence). V shed 4 bases, J shed 0 bases, and the junction held 6 bases outside the gene matches. This CDR3 is built from 16 residues. The CDR3 DNA is TGTGCCAGCAGCGGAACCGGGACAGGCTCCTACAATGAGCAGTTCTTC. Translation gives CASSGTGTGSYNEQFF.

The chain joins TRBV28 to TRBJ2-4; TRBD2 aligns across 8 bases. Per the germline V gene, CDR1 is MDHEN and CDR2 is SYDVKM. V shed 5 bases, J shed 0 bases, and the junction held 6 bases outside the gene matches. The CDR3 consists of 16 residues. CDR3 sequence reads: CASSPREGVAKNIQYF. The DNA for the CDR3 is TGTGCCAGCAGTCCCCGGGAGGGAGTAGCCAAAAACATTCAGTACTTC.

This chain uses TRBV9 with TRBJ2-5; 7 nucleotides match TRBD1. Germline trimming cut 2 bases from V and 4 bases from J; bases unmatched to any gene: 11. CDR1 and CDR2 from the germline V gene are SGDLS and YYNGEE. The length of the CDR3 is 16 residues. CDR3 residues: CASSVFPRTGGETQYF. The CDR3 DNA reads TGTGCCAGCAGCGTCTTCCCGCGGACAGGAGGAGAGACCCAGTACTTC.

The genes are TRBV29-1 and TRBJ2-7; TRBD1 matches at 7 bases. CDR3 length: 13 residues. The V gene's germline CDR1 is SQVTM and CDR2 ANQGSEA. The V gene end was trimmed by 7 bases and the J gene end by 3 bases; junction bases not matched to a gene: 9. DNA for the CDR3: TGCAGCGGCCTCGGGACAGACCACTACGAGCAGTACTTC. It translates to CSGLGTDHYEQYF.

The rearrangement joins TRBV19 to TRBJ2-1; perhaps D is TRBD1 or TRBD2 (6 bases each). Trimming pared 6 bases from V and 8 bases from J, leaving 11 bases between. The CDR3 has 12 amino acids. From germline, CDR1 is LNHDA and CDR2 SQIVND (reference sequence). CDR3 amino acids: CASSWRGYEQFF. CDR3 nucleotide sequence: TGTGCCAGTAGCTGGAGGGGGTATGAGCAGTTCTTC. The whole variable domain, filled in from reference TRBV19 and TRBJ2-1, reads DGGITQSPKYLFRKEGQNVTLSCEQNLNHDAMYWYRQDPGQGLRLIYYSQIVNDFQKGDIAEGYSVSREKKESFPLTVTSAQKNPTAFYLCASSWRGYEQFFGPGTRLTVL.

This clonotype was counted a few times. The rearrangement joins TRBV29-1 to TRBJ2-5; 8 bases match TRBD1. There are 12 residues in the CDR3. The trim removed 8 bases at V and 1 base at J, leaving 3 bases unmatched. Germline lookup yields CDR1 SQVTM and CDR2 ANQGSEA. In DNA form, the CDR3 reads TGCAGCACTGGGACAGGCCAAGAGACCCAGTACTTC. Translated, it gives CSTGTGQETQYF.

This clonotype has only a few counts. The V and J genes are TRBV9 and TRBJ1-6; D not resolved. The germline gives CDR1 SGDLS, CDR2 YYNGEE. V was clipped by 0 bases and J by 10 bases, with 11 bases between them. CDR3 length: 14 residues. Here the CDR3 DNA reads TGTGCCAGCAGCGTAGAAACAGAAGGGTCACCCCTCCACTTT. Encoded protein: CASSVETEGSPLHF.

V usage is TRBV20-1 and J usage is TRBJ2-1, with TRBD1 matching over 10 bases. The germline V gene has CDR1 DFQATT and CDR2 SNEGSKA (reference sequence). CDR3 length: 15 amino acids. V shed 3 bases and J 2 bases; nucleotides not matched to a gene: 4. The CDR3 DNA sequence: TGCAGTGCTAGGCGGGACAGGGGAACCTACAATGAGCAGTTCTTC. Translating it yields CSARRDRGTYNEQFF.

Only a few counts were recorded for this clonotype. The J gene is TRBJ1-2, the V gene TRBV18, with 7 positions matching TRBD1. Trimming removed 3 bases from V and 5 bases from J; junction bases left unmatched: 3. The CDR3 sequence is 13 residues long. CDR1 is KGHSH, CDR2 LQKENI, per germline. The CDR3 region has the DNA TGTGCCAGCTCACCGCCAGGGGGATATGGCTACACCTTC. Translating it yields CASSPPGGYGYTF.

The chain uses TRBV10-3 and TRBJ1-1, with D possibly being TRBD1 (6 bases). V lost 0 bases and J lost 4, with 12 bases in between. The CDR3 covers 15 residues. Germline loops: CDR1 ENHRY, CDR2 SYGVKD. CDR3 in DNA: TGTGCCATCAGTGAGTCAACAGGGAAGGTCACTGAAGCTTTCTTT. This sequence encodes CAISESTGKVTEAFF.

This clonotype was counted a single time. This chain connects TRBV4-2 to TRBJ2-5, with 11 nucleotides matching TRBD1. V trimming: 1 base; J trimming: 4 bases; junction bases outside the gene matches: 5. Germline lookup yields CDR1 LGHNA and CDR2 YNFKEQ. This CDR3 has 16 amino acids. CDR3 nucleotide sequence: TGTGCCAGCAGCCAAGGGGGACAGGGGGGACGAGAGACCCAGTACTTC. Translation gives CASSQGGQGGRETQYF.

The rearrangement links TRBV5-1 to TRBJ2-1, with D perhaps assigned TRBD1 or TRBD2 (5 bases each). The CDR3 loop spans 14 amino acids. The V end was cut by 5 bases, the J end by 2 bases, with 11 bases between. Germline V lookup: CDR1 SGHRS, CDR2 YFSETQ. The CDR3 DNA sequence: TGCGCCAGCAGTATGGGGGAGACCTACAATGAGCAGTTCTTC. Translated, it gives CASSMGETYNEQFF.

V and J are TRBV12-3 or TRBV12-4 and TRBJ1-1; D ambiguous. Trimming pared 7 bases from V and 0 bases from J, leaving 15 bases between. The CDR3 has 15 residues. The chain's CDR3 is CASTLGGTMNTEAFF. The DNA for the CDR3 is TGTGCCAGCACCTTGGGAGGTACTATGAACACTGAAGCTTTCTTT.

CDR3 in amino acids: CASSLAVAGGENEQFF. For the CDR3, the DNA is TGTGCCAGCAGCTTAGCGGTAGCGGGAGGTGAAAATGAGCAGTTCTTC. This sequence joins TRBV7-2 and TRBJ2-1, with 10 nucleotides matching TRBD2. With V trimmed by 0 bases and J by 7 bases, 6 bases remained unmatched. The CDR3 extends over 16 amino acids. CDR1 and CDR2 from the germline V gene are SGHTA and FQGNSA.

The chain recombines TRBV6-5 with TRBJ1-5; D not certain. CDR1 MNHEY and CDR2 SVGAGI come from the germline V gene. The V gene lost 0 bases and the J gene lost 1 base, with 7 bases spanning the gap. This CDR3 region has 15 residues. The CDR3 here is CASSYSRNSNQPQHF. The DNA for the CDR3 is TGTGCCAGCAGTTACTCGAGAAACAGCAATCAGCCCCAGCATTTT.

This clonotype turned up a few times. CDR3 loop: CASSLERQRGDEQFF. The CDR3 DNA follows: TGCGCCAGCAGCTTGGAGCGACAGAGAGGCGATGAGCAGTTCTTC. The gene calls are TRBV5-1 and TRBJ2-1; maybe TRBD1 (5 bases). The CDR3 has 15 residues. In germline, CDR1 is SGHRS, CDR2 YFSETQ. Between the trimmed V and J ends, which lost 0 bases and 8 bases, there was a span of 15 bases.

J is TRBJ2-1 and V is TRBV4-1, with D hard to call. This CDR3 region has 13 residues. CDR1 and CDR2 from the germline V gene are MGHRA and YSYEKL. Trimming pared 1 base from V and 6 bases from J, leaving 7 bases between. This chain's CDR3 is CASSQVGRNEQFF. CDR3 in DNA: TGCGCCAGCAGCCAAGTGGGTCGCAATGAGCAGTTCTTC.

This clonotype was seen many times. The V and J genes are TRBV3-1 and TRBJ2-7, with TRBD1 matching over 7 bases. The CDR3 loop spans 13 amino acids. V was pared by 0 bases and J by 6 bases, with 2 bases of the junction left unmatched. Looked up from germline, CDR1 is LGHDT and CDR2 is YNNKEL (reference sequence). CDR3 sequence: CASSQDDRAEQYF. The CDR3 bases are TGTGCCAGCAGCCAAGACGACAGGGCCGAGCAGTACTTC.

This clonotype was detected once. In nucleotides, the CDR3 is TGTGCCAGCACCCTAGCGGGAGGGCCTTGGGGGCAGTTCTTC. Its protein product is CASTLAGGPWGQFF. The chain employs TRBV6-2 or TRBV6-3 and TRBJ2-1; 12 bases are shared with TRBD2. This CDR3 contains 14 residues. After removal of 7 bases from V and 12 bases from J, the junction contained 10 bases not matched to a gene. Germline V lookup: CDR1 MNHEY, CDR2 SVGEGT.

The chain recombines TRBV18 with TRBJ2-1; D remains unclear. CDR3 length: 13 amino acids. The germline V and J ends were trimmed by 2 bases and 8 bases, with 10 bases remaining between them. Germline values: CDR1 KGHSH, CDR2 LQKENI. In DNA, the CDR3 is TGTGCCAGCTCACCATCATCGGTAGATGAGCAGTTCTTC. Its protein product is CASSPSSVDEQFF.